A selection of T cell receptor beta chains follows, all from one sample in a study of blood T cell repertoires in COVID-19. Clones were read by immunoSEQ multiplex PCR, and TCRdb kept only the in-frame ones, dropping some. There are roughly 210,000 clones in the sample; roughly 90% occur only once, and 1.5% to 2% lies in the top ten. The specimen was peripheral blood. These receptors all come from a man between 70 and 80 years old with acute or convalescent COVID-19. The CDR3 runs from the conserved cysteine through the conserved F or W. The order of the fields is D gene, V gene, clone size, J gene, CDR3 DNA, CDR3 protein. The D gene is left open where the match is weak. Size tells how often a clone was seen (once, few, many) or the class of an expanded clone, and some rows leave it out.

>TRBD2|TRBV5-1|-|TRBJ2-2
TGCGCCAGCAGCTTTGATCCTAGCGGGAGGCTAAACACCGGGGAGCTGTTTTTT
CASSFDPSGRLNTGELFF
>-|TRBV30|-|TRBJ2-1
TGTGCCTGGAGTGCAGCCAGGGAGCAGTTCTTC
CAWSAAREQFF
>-|TRBV13|-|TRBJ2-1
TGTGCCAGCAGCTCCAGCTCCTACAATGAGCAGTTCTTC
CASSSSSYNEQFF
>TRBD2|TRBV7-3|-|TRBJ2-1
TGTGCCAGCAGCCAGACTAGCGGATCGTACAATGAGCAGTTCTTC
CASSQTSGSYNEQFF
>TRBD1|TRBV2|many|TRBJ2-7
TGTGCCAGCGGCCGGGACAGGGCCTACGAGCAGTACTTC
CASGRDRAYEQYF
>-|TRBV27|-|TRBJ2-1
TGTGCCAGCAGTTTATTTGGGGGGAATGAGCAGTTCTTC
CASSLFGGNEQFF
>TRBD1|TRBV7-9|many|TRBJ2-5
TGTGCCAGCAGCCCATGGACAGGGCCAGCCCAAGAGACCCAGTACTTC
CASSPWTGPAQETQYF
>TRBD1|TRBV7-2|-|TRBJ1-6
TGTGCCAGCAGCCCTACCGGGACAGGAGGTTCACCCCTCCACTTT
CASSPTGTGGSPLHF
>TRBD1|TRBV7-8|-|TRBJ2-7
TGTGCCAGCAGACGACAGGGCTACGAGCAGTACTTC
CASRRQGYEQYF
>-|TRBV6-2/TRBV6-3|once|TRBJ2-1
TGTGCCAGCAGTTACCGGAGCAATGAGCAGTTCTTC
CASSYRSNEQFF
>-|TRBV6-5|-|TRBJ1-2
TGTGCCAGCAAGAGGCGTAGTCTCTATGGCTACACCTTC
CASKRRSLYGYTF
>-|TRBV19|-|TRBJ1-4
TGTGCCAGTAGTATCCCCGCTACAACTAATGAAAAACTGTTTTTT
CASSIPATTNEKLFF
>-|TRBV7-2|-|TRBJ1-3
TGTGCCAGCAGCTTAGAAGGGGGAACGGGAAACACCATATATTTT
CASSLEGGTGNTIYF
>TRBD1|TRBV6-5|-|TRBJ1-4
TGTGCCAGCAGTCGACAGGGGGCAACTAATGAAAAACTGTTTTTT
CASSRQGATNEKLFF
>-|TRBV12-3/TRBV12-4|-|TRBJ1-1
TGTGCCAGCAGCCTCGGGCGGGCGACTGAAGCTTTCTTT
CASSLGRATEAFF
>TRBD2|TRBV27|-|TRBJ2-2
TGTGCCAGCAGTCGCAGGACTAGCGGCCCCGGGGAGCTGTTTTTT
CASSRRTSGPGELFF
>TRBD1|TRBV11-2|-|TRBJ1-2
TGTGCCAGCAGCGCAAGTTTAGGGGGCACTGGCTACACCTTC
CASSASLGGTGYTF
>TRBD2|TRBV3-1/TRBV3-2|-|TRBJ2-7
TGTGCCAGCAGCCAATCTAGATGGACTAGCGGGCCACGCCCAGGCTACGAGCAGTACTTC
CASSQSRWTSGPRPGYEQYF
>TRBD1|TRBV15|few|TRBJ1-6
TGTGCCACCAGCAGAGAGAGGGACAGGGGGTCGCATTCACCCCTCCACTTT
CATSRERDRGSHSPLHF
>-|TRBV11-2|many|TRBJ2-2
TGTGCCAGCAGCCCGAGGGTCACAGGGACCGGGGAGCTGTTTTTT
CASSPRVTGTGELFF
>-|TRBV10-3|-|TRBJ2-1
TGTGCCATCACCGGGACTGGCTACAATGAGCAGTTCTTC
CAITGTGYNEQFF
>-|TRBV11-2|-|TRBJ1-6
TGTGCCAGCAGCTTAGACGGTATAAATTCACCCCTCCACTTT
CASSLDGINSPLHF
>TRBD1|TRBV28|-|TRBJ1-5
TGTGCCAGCAGTTTCGAGTCAGGGGGTCAGCCCCAGCATTTT
CASSFESGGQPQHF
>-|TRBV6-1|-|TRBJ1-2
TGTGCCAGCAGTGAATTGGATAGGGGGAACTATGGCTACACCTTC
CASSELDRGNYGYTF
>-|TRBV28|-|TRBJ1-2
TGTGCCAGCAGCCGGGGGGCGCGATCTGGCGGCTACACCTTC
CASSRGARSGGYTF
>-|TRBV18|-|TRBJ1-3
TGTGCCAGCTCACCAGGACAGTGGAACACCATATATTTT
CASSPGQWNTIYF
>TRBD2|TRBV6-5|-|TRBJ2-1
TGTGCCAGCAGTTACACTCCGACTAGCGAATACAATGAGCAGTTCTTC
CASSYTPTSEYNEQFF
>TRBD1|TRBV30|-|TRBJ1-1
TGTGCCTGGAGTTCACAGGGGGCTGCCTCAGCTTTCTTT
CAWSSQGAASAFF
>-|TRBV6-5|-|TRBJ2-1
TGTGCCAGCAGAAACCTAGCGTACAATGAGCAGTTCTTC
CASRNLAYNEQFF
>-|TRBV19|-|TRBJ2-3
TGTGCCACTAGCCGGGACATCATTTCAGATACGCAGTATTTT
CATSRDIISDTQYF
>TRBD2|TRBV14|-|TRBJ2-3
TGTGCCAGCAGCCGGACTAGCGGGACCACGCAGTATTTT
CASSRTSGTTQYF
>-|TRBV19|few|TRBJ1-6
TGTGCCAGTAGTATGGAGGCCGGGGGTGGCGTCTCACCCCTCCACTTT
CASSMEAGGGVSPLHF
>TRBD1|TRBV13|-|TRBJ2-3
TGTGCCAGCGTCAGGAAGACAGGGGTAACAGATACGCAGTATTTT
CASVRKTGVTDTQYF
>TRBD1|TRBV5-1|-|TRBJ1-3
TGCGCCAGCAGCTTGGATCCAGGGGGCTCTGGAAACACCATATATTTT
CASSLDPGGSGNTIYF